Following are 28 T cell receptor beta chains from one sample sequenced in a study of blood T cell repertoires in COVID-19 (dated by TCRdb to the early 2020s). The protocol used for the library was the immunoSEQ multiplex PCR assay. As stored in TCRdb, this immuneACCESS dataset retains in-frame rearrangements with V and J assigned. A fraction of the clones does not appear; measured against another copy, unresolved V genes explain less than half of the discrepancy, and the remainder lacks a known reason. For this sample there are 100,000 to 150,000 clones; 85% to 90% appear just once. The top ten hold roughly 30% of the sample. Input material: peripheral blood. The receptors come from a woman in her 70s with acute or convalescent COVID-19.

This clone was seen only a few times. The chain carries TRBV2 and TRBJ1-2; 7 nucleotides line up with TRBD1. The CDR3 has 14 amino acids. V lost 2 bases to trimming and J lost 8 bases; unmatched junction nucleotides: 8. Germline CDR1 reads SNHLY; CDR2 reads FYNNEI. The CDR3 loop is CASSESLAGQGYTF. CDR3 coding DNA: TGTGCCAGCAGTGAAAGTCTGGCGGGACAGGGCTACACCTTC. Full variable domain (outside the CDR3, taken from reference TRBV2 and TRBJ1-2): EPEVTQTPSHQVTQMGQEVILRCVPISNHLYFYWYRQILGQKVEFLVSFYNNEISEKSEIFDDQFSVERPDGSNFTLKIRSTKLEDSAMYFCASSESLAGQGYTFGSGTRLTVV.

The chain joins TRBV25-1 to TRBJ1-1; no reliable D call. The V gene lost 5 bases and the J gene lost 1 base, with 8 bases spanning the gap. The CDR3 is 13 amino acids. Germline V gives CDR1 MGHDK, CDR2 SYGVNS. The CDR3 sequence: CASSPRSNTEAFF. For the CDR3, the DNA is TGTGCCAGCAGTCCGAGATCGAACACTGAAGCTTTCTTT.

Details on this clone: Other DNA sequences in this specimen translate into the identical CDR3. The V and J genes are TRBV7-3 and TRBJ1-1, with D possibly matching TRBD1 (5 bases). The CDR3 covers 13 residues. CDR1 and CDR2 (germline): SGHTA, FQGTGA. V lost 5 bases, J lost 3 bases, and 10 bases lay in between. CDR3 DNA: TGTGCCAGCAGCCCAAGGGGCGACACTGAAGCTTTCTTT. It yields the protein CASSPRGDTEAFF. The full variable domain, its missing parts supplied by reference TRBV7-3 and TRBJ1-1, is GAGVSQTPSNKVTEKGKYVELRCDPISGHTALYWYRQSLGQGPEFLIYFQGTGAADDSGLPNDRFFAVRPEGSVSTLKIQRTERGDSAVYLCASSPRGDTEAFFGQGTRLTVV.

This clone came up a few times. This chain joins TRBV5-1 and TRBJ2-7; tentative D call: TRBD1 (6 bases). The germline V gene encodes CDR1 SGHRS and CDR2 YFSETQ. The CDR3 consists of 16 residues. V was pared by 1 base and J by 0 bases, with 14 bases between. The CDR3 DNA follows: TGCGCCAGCAGCTTGAGGGCACAGGGCGTCTCCTACGAGCAGTACTTC. It encodes CASSLRAQGVSYEQYF.

This clone was recorded once. This chain joins TRBV5-1 and TRBJ2-3; 8 nucleotides agree with TRBD1. Trimming cost V 0 bases and J 4 bases; bases outside gene matches: 4. Germline V gene sequence: CDR1 SGHRS, CDR2 YFSETQ. The CDR3 is made up of 15 amino acids. The CDR3 here is CASSLAPTGADTQYF. DNA for the CDR3: TGCGCCAGCAGCTTGGCCCCGACAGGGGCAGATACGCAGTATTTT.

The chain couples TRBV19 to TRBJ1-5, with D unclear. Germline V CDR1 and CDR2: LNHDA, SQIVND (reference sequence). This CDR3 region has 15 residues. V lost 7 bases, J lost 2 bases, and 15 bases lay in between. Here the CDR3 DNA reads TGTGCCAGTACCCTGAGAGGTGCCGGCAATCAGCCCCAGCATTTT. Protein product: CASTLRGAGNQPQHF.

This clone has only one observation. The chain employs TRBV6-5 and TRBJ1-2, with 10 nucleotides matching TRBD1. V was pared by 2 bases and J by 2 bases, with 2 bases of the junction left unmatched. This CDR3 has 15 amino acids. The germline gives CDR1 MNHEY, CDR2 SVGAGI. The DNA for the CDR3 is TGTGCCAGCAGTTACACGACAGGGGGCAACTATGGCTACACCTTC. It is translated as CASSYTTGGNYGYTF.

The chain links TRBV18 to TRBJ1-2, with D tentatively TRBD1 (6 bases). Germline values: CDR1 KGHSH, CDR2 LQKENI. The CDR3 has 13 amino acids. The germline V and J ends were trimmed by 6 bases and 3 bases, with 11 bases remaining between them. The CDR3 reads CASSQGSDYGYTF. For the CDR3, the DNA is TGTGCCAGCTCGCAGGGGTCGGACTATGGCTACACCTTC.

This clone was picked up one time. CDR3 sequence reads: CASSYAVSRGNTEAFF. In DNA form, the CDR3 reads TGTGCCAGCAGTTACGCCGTTTCGCGCGGGAACACTGAAGCTTTCTTT. The rearrangement joins TRBV6-5 to TRBJ1-1; D gene ambiguous. The CDR3 contains 16 residues. In germline, CDR1 is MNHEY, CDR2 SVGAGI. V lost 2 bases to trimming and J lost 1 base, with 14 bases between them.

The chain joins TRBV10-3 to TRBJ2-3, with D perhaps matching TRBD1 (6 bases). V was pared by 10 bases and J by 2 bases, with 13 bases between. CDR3 size: 13 residues. Germline V lookup: CDR1 ENHRY, CDR2 SYGVKD. The CDR3 nucleotides are TGTGCCACCCTCGGGACAAACACAGATACGCAGTATTTT. As protein: CATLGTNTDTQYF.

The chain carries TRBV6-6 and TRBJ2-3; the D is unclear. The V gene's germline CDR1 is MNHNY and CDR2 SVGAGI (reference sequence). The CDR3 is made up of 12 amino acids. The ends were cut back, 11 bases at V and 0 bases at J, with 9 bases in the middle. The CDR3 nucleotides are TGTGCCGTGGCTTCTAGCACAGATACGCAGTATTTT. It codes for CAVASSTDTQYF.

The chain employs TRBV2 and TRBJ1-1, with 7 bases identical to TRBD1. The CDR3 has 14 residues. Germline lookup yields CDR1 SNHLY and CDR2 FYNNEI. V gave up 6 bases and J gave up 4 bases; unmatched junction bases: 8. CDR3 bases: TGTGCCAGCAGGGGGCAGGGGGACGGCACTGAAGCTTTCTTT. This encodes CASRGQGDGTEAFF.

The gene calls are TRBV30 and TRBJ1-6, with TRBD1 as a possible D gene (6 bases). This CDR3 is built from 13 residues. In germline, CDR1 is GTSNPN, CDR2 SVGIG (reference sequence). The ends were cut back, 3 bases at V and 7 bases at J, with 10 bases in the middle. This CDR3 reads CAWRGQGNSPLHF. The CDR3 nucleotides are TGTGCCTGGAGGGGACAAGGGAATTCACCCCTCCACTTT.

The rearrangement joins TRBV19 to TRBJ2-5; 10 nucleotides align to TRBD1. Losses at the gene ends were 10 bases for V and 2 bases for J; bases not matched to a gene: 10. The CDR3 extends over 15 amino acids. Germline V CDR1 and CDR2: LNHDA, SQIVND (reference sequence). The CDR3, as DNA: TGTGCCACCGCATACCAGGGACAGGGGCAAGAGACCCAGTACTTC. It specifies CATAYQGQGQETQYF.

The chain joins TRBV28 to TRBJ1-1, with D maybe TRBD1 (6 bases). CDR1 and CDR2 (germline): MDHEN, SYDVKM. Trimming took off 2 bases at V and 6 bases at J, with 13 bases between the two ends. This CDR3 contains 14 residues. CDR3 sequence reads: CASSLDRLPPEAFF. Here the CDR3 DNA reads TGTGCCAGCAGTTTAGACAGGCTCCCGCCTGAAGCTTTCTTT.

The V gene is TRBV7-9, the J gene TRBJ2-3; 7 bases are a match to TRBD2. Germline V gene sequence: CDR1 SEHNR, CDR2 FQNEAQ (reference sequence). V was clipped by 4 bases and J by 2 bases; unmatched bases: 6. This CDR3 spans 15 amino acids. Here the CDR3 reads CASSWGLPDTDTQYF. Written as DNA, the CDR3 is TGTGCCAGCAGCTGGGGACTACCAGACACAGATACGCAGTATTTT.

The CDR3 DNA follows: TGTGCCAGCAGACTCCAGGGTTATGGCTACACCTTC. Encoded protein: CASRLQGYGYTF. The chain uses TRBV6-5 and TRBJ1-2; a possible D gene is TRBD1 (5 bases). The CDR3 is 12 amino acids. V was cut by 6 bases and J by 5 bases, with 10 bases left in between. In germline, CDR1 is MNHEY, CDR2 SVGAGI.

V usage is TRBV6-6 and J usage is TRBJ2-4, with 8 bases matching TRBD1. CDR1 is MNHNY and CDR2 is SVGAGI in the germline V gene (reference sequence). The J segment lost 5 bases and the V segment lost 6 bases, leaving 6 bases of the junction unmatched. The CDR3 runs 14 residues. This CDR3 is CASSSAQGENIQYF. CDR3 bases: TGTGCCAGCAGCTCCGCACAGGGGGAAAACATTCAGTACTTC.

The J gene is TRBJ2-2, the V gene TRBV5-4, with D possibly being TRBD1 (6 bases). The CDR3 extends over 17 amino acids. Germline values: CDR1 SGHNT, CDR2 YYREEE (reference sequence). Deletions cut 4 bases from V and 4 bases from J, with 20 bases between. The CDR3 reads CASSRGFGTPSTGELFF. The CDR3 region has the DNA TGTGCCAGCAGCCGAGGTTTCGGGACACCAAGCACCGGGGAGCTGTTTTTT.

The chain is built from TRBV5-1 and TRBJ1-1; 7 bases map to TRBD1. The CDR3 has 14 residues. The germline V gene has CDR1 SGHRS and CDR2 YFSETQ. After removal of 4 bases from V and 3 bases from J, the junction contained 6 bases not matched to a gene. CDR3 sequence (DNA): TGCGCCAGCAGCCGGGGACAGATTGACACTGAAGCTTTCTTT. As protein: CASSRGQIDTEAFF.

V gene TRBV6-6 combines with J gene TRBJ1-1; 8 nucleotides agree with TRBD1. J gave up 6 bases and V 2 bases, and 8 bases lay outside the gene matches. CDR3 size: 15 residues. In germline, CDR1 is MNHNY, CDR2 SVGAGI (reference sequence). The CDR3 nucleotides read TGTGCCAGCAGTTACAGCGGGGGGACAGGCGCTGAAGCTTTCTTT. Translation: CASSYSGGTGAEAFF.

The chain recombines TRBV2 with TRBJ2-6, with a possible D match to TRBD1 (6 bases). In germline, CDR1 is SNHLY, CDR2 FYNNEI. Trimming took 6 bases from V and 0 from J, leaving 12 bases between them. The CDR3 contains 16 residues. Here the CDR3 reads CASRRSQGSGANVLTF. CDR3 sequence (DNA): TGTGCCAGCAGGAGGTCACAGGGCTCTGGGGCCAACGTCCTGACTTTC.

J is TRBJ1-3 and V is TRBV7-3; a weak D match, TRBD1 (6 bases). The CDR3 is made up of 15 amino acids. Germline V gene sequence: CDR1 SGHTA, CDR2 FQGTGA. Trimming cost V 5 bases and J 2 bases, with 13 bases left between them. CDR3 sequence (DNA): TGTGCCAGCAGCCCCTTGCAGGGGCCTGGAAACACCATATATTTT. Protein sequence: CASSPLQGPGNTIYF.

V is TRBV14 and J is TRBJ1-2; D call uncertain. Trimming removed 8 bases at V and 5 bases at J, with 9 bases between. Germline CDR1 reads SGHDN; CDR2 reads FVKESK. The CDR3 totals 11 residues. CDR3 loop: CASGPGYGYTF. CDR3 bases: TGTGCCAGCGGGCCTGGGTATGGCTACACCTTC.

CDR3 bases: TGTGCCAGCAGTCCGGGACAGCTGAAGTCACCCCTCCACTTT. Protein: CASSPGQLKSPLHF. This sequence joins TRBV28 and TRBJ1-6, with 7 bases fitting TRBD1. Trimming cost V 5 bases and J 10 bases; bases outside gene matches: 8. The CDR3 covers 14 residues. Germline V gene lookup returns CDR1 MDHEN and CDR2 SYDVKM.

V and J are TRBV2 and TRBJ2-6; 10 nucleotides match TRBD1. CDR1 is SNHLY, CDR2 FYNNEI, per germline. The CDR3 extends over 17 amino acids. Trimming took 4 bases from V and 4 from J; bases not matched to a gene: 7. Here the CDR3 reads CASSGQGALGGANVLTF. DNA for the CDR3: TGTGCCAGCAGTGGACAGGGGGCTCTGGGAGGGGCCAACGTCCTGACTTTC.

This chain links TRBV7-9 with TRBJ2-3; 7 nucleotides line up with TRBD2. CDR1 SEHNR and CDR2 FQNEAQ come from the germline V gene (reference sequence). V shed 7 bases and J 0 bases; nucleotides not matched to a gene: 19. The CDR3 consists of 19 residues. DNA for the CDR3: TGTGCCAGCATCGAAGGGGCTAGCTGGGGGGGACCTAGCACAGATACGCAGTATTTT. Amino acid sequence: CASIEGASWGGPSTDTQYF.

CDR3 sequence (DNA): TGTGCCAGCTCCCTCCCGGGACTCGAAGCCTACGAGCAGTACTTC. Encoded protein: CASSLPGLEAYEQYF. This chain joins TRBV28 and TRBJ2-7; TRBD2 might be the D (6 bases). V was shortened by 8 bases and J by 2 bases, with 19 bases between the two germline ends. The germline V gene has CDR1 MDHEN and CDR2 SYDVKM. The CDR3 contains 15 residues.